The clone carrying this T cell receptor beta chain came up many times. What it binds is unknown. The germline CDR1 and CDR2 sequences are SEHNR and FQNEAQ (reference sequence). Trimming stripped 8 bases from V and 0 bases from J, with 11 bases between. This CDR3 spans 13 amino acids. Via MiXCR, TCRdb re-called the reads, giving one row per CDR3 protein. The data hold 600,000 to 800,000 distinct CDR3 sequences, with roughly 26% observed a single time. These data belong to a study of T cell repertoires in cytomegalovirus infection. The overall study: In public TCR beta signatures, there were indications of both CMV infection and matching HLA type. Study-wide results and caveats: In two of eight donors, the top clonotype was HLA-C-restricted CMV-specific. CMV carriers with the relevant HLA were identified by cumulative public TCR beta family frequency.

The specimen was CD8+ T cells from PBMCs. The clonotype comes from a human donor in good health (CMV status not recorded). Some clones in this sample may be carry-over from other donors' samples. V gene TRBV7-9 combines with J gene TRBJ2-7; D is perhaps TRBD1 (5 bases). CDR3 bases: TGTGCCAGCCGGCAGGGCAACTCCTACGAGCAGTACTTC. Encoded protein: CASRQGNSYEQYF.